A selection of T cell receptor beta chains follows, all from one sample in a study of shared clonotypes between healthy human individuals. Measured with immunoSEQ multiplex PCR; TCRdb has only the in-frame clones, and not every one. The sample lists about 590,000 clones, about 95% occurring once. Sequencing was performed on naive CD8+ T cells sorted from blood. The receptors come from a woman aged 30 to 39 in good health. Each CDR3 is given with its conserved first and last residue. Fields, in order: clone size, D gene, V gene, J gene, CDR3 protein, CDR3 DNA. The D gene is left open where the match is weak. Not every row has a clone size; where given, it reads once, few, many or a size class.

once	TRBD1	TRBV28	TRBJ2-7	CASISRDRAAYEQYF	TGTGCCAGCATTTCCCGGGACAGGGCCGCCTACGAGCAGTACTTC
NA	TRBD2	TRBV15	TRBJ2-7	CATSRDWASGRYEQYF	TGTGCCACCAGCAGAGATTGGGCTAGCGGGAGGTACGAGCAGTACTTC
once	TRBD1	TRBV13	TRBJ1-2	CASSPNRGDGYGYTF	TGTGCCAGCAGCCCAAACAGGGGTGATGGCTATGGCTACACCTTC
NA	TRBD1	TRBV5-4	TRBJ1-2	CASSSAGGNGYTF	TGTGCCAGCAGCTCGGCAGGGGGCAATGGCTACACCTTC
NA	NA	TRBV5-1	TRBJ1-1	CASSLRAGNEAFF	TGCGCCAGCAGCTTACGGGCAGGGAATGAAGCTTTCTTT
NA	NA	TRBV5-4	TRBJ2-6	CASSFRGAGANVLTF	TGTGCCAGCAGCTTCAGAGGGGCTGGGGCCAACGTCCTGACTTTC
NA	NA	TRBV9	TRBJ2-3	CASSVSGGRHTDTQYF	TGTGCCAGCAGCGTATCTGGCGGGCGTCACACAGATACGCAGTATTTT
NA	NA	TRBV11-3	TRBJ2-2	CASSLEGGELFF	TGTGCCAGCAGCTTAGAGGGCGGGGAGCTGTTTTTT
NA	NA	TRBV11-2	TRBJ2-7	CASSSHGLISSYEQYF	TGTGCCAGCAGCTCCCACGGACTGATAAGCTCCTACGAGCAGTACTTC
once	TRBD2	TRBV28	TRBJ2-1	CASSSLAGIYNEQFF	TGTGCCAGCAGTTCACTAGCGGGCATCTACAATGAGCAGTTCTTC
NA	TRBD2	TRBV13	TRBJ2-1	CASRLGLAGDGGEQFF	TGTGCCAGCAGGTTGGGGCTAGCGGGAGACGGAGGTGAGCAGTTCTTC
NA	TRBD1	TRBV5-6	TRBJ2-7	CASSFGQGAGEQYF	TGTGCCAGCAGCTTCGGACAGGGGGCGGGCGAGCAGTACTTC
NA	NA	TRBV29-1	TRBJ2-1	CSVEGVRGSPSNNEQFF	TGCAGCGTTGAAGGAGTTAGGGGGAGTCCCTCGAACAATGAGCAGTTCTTC
NA	TRBD1	TRBV7-8	TRBJ1-1	CASSSPGTVYMNTEAFF	TGTGCCAGCAGCTCTCCCGGGACAGTATACATGAACACTGAAGCTTTCTTT
NA	NA	TRBV6-5	TRBJ1-5	CASSYSSEMSQPQHF	TGTGCCAGCAGTTACTCGAGTGAAATGAGTCAGCCCCAGCATTTT
NA	NA	TRBV5-5	TRBJ2-1	CASSLLRDSWEQFF	TGTGCCAGCAGCTTGCTCCGGGACTCTTGGGAGCAGTTCTTC
NA	NA	TRBV28	TRBJ1-1	CASSPYGTEAFF	TGTGCCAGCAGCCCCTACGGCACTGAAGCTTTCTTT
NA	NA	TRBV2	TRBJ1-2	CASSEGQVWYGYTF	TGTGCCAGCAGTGAAGGTCAGGTTTGGTATGGCTACACCTTC
NA	NA	TRBV2	TRBJ1-2	CARGGWADGYTF	TGTGCCAGAGGAGGGTGGGCCGATGGCTACACCTTC
once	NA	TRBV4-1	TRBJ2-5	CASSQGFGRGETQYF	TGCGCCAGCAGCCAAGGGTTCGGGAGAGGAGAGACCCAGTACTTC
NA	TRBD2	TRBV6-5	TRBJ2-7	CASGKGTSGIYEQYF	TGTGCCAGCGGAAAAGGGACTAGCGGGATCTACGAGCAGTACTTC
NA	TRBD1	TRBV19	TRBJ2-7	CASSILTGRSYEQYF	TGTGCCAGTAGTATCTTGACAGGGCGATCATACGAGCAGTACTTC
NA	NA	TRBV6-5	TRBJ2-1	CASSPFYSSYNEQFF	TGTGCCAGCAGTCCTTTTTATAGCTCCTACAATGAGCAGTTCTTC
once	NA	TRBV18	TRBJ1-1	CASSPLETENTEAFF	TGTGCCAGCTCACCACTAGAGACAGAGAACACTGAAGCTTTCTTT
NA	NA	TRBV6-5	TRBJ2-3	CASSYSKELRTDTQYF	TGTGCCAGCAGTTACTCGAAGGAATTACGCACAGATACGCAGTATTTT
NA	TRBD2	TRBV28	TRBJ2-1	CASSLFMQISGSSNEQFF	TGTGCCAGCAGTTTATTCATGCAGATTAGCGGGAGCTCCAATGAGCAGTTCTTC
NA	TRBD2	TRBV28	TRBJ2-1	CASSLRGLLYNEQFF	TGTGCCAGCAGTTTAAGGGGACTACTCTACAATGAGCAGTTCTTC
NA	NA	TRBV7-8	TRBJ1-4	CASSFYGNEKLFF	TGTGCCAGCAGCTTCTACGGTAATGAAAAACTGTTTTTT
NA	NA	TRBV5-4	TRBJ1-4	CASRTGTNEKLFF	TGTGCCAGCAGAACAGGGACTAATGAAAAACTGTTTTTT
NA	NA	TRBV10-3	TRBJ2-7	CAISERDQGEQYF	TGTGCCATCAGTGAAAGGGATCAAGGCGAGCAGTACTTC
NA	TRBD2	TRBV9	TRBJ2-5	CASSPGTSGETQYF	TGTGCCAGCAGCCCAGGGACTAGCGGAGAGACCCAGTACTTC
NA	TRBD1	TRBV27	TRBJ1-1	CASRPLGQGETEAFF	TGTGCCAGCAGACCTCTGGGACAGGGAGAAACTGAAGCTTTCTTT
NA	NA	TRBV13	TRBJ1-1	CASSLEETIVEAFF	TGTGCCAGCAGCTTAGAAGAGACTATAGTTGAAGCTTTCTTT
NA	NA	TRBV28	TRBJ2-1	CASSLLWGASRYNEQFF	TGTGCCAGCAGTTTACTCTGGGGGGCTTCCCGATACAATGAGCAGTTCTTC
NA	NA	TRBV9	TRBJ1-2	CASSAADRIYGYTF	TGTGCCAGCAGCGCTGCCGACAGGATCTATGGCTACACCTTC
NA	NA	TRBV11-2	TRBJ2-7	CASSLEGVLGIAYEQYF	TGTGCCAGCAGCTTAGAAGGTGTTTTGGGGATTGCTTACGAGCAGTACTTC
NA	NA	TRBV6-5	TRBJ2-3	CASSLVSSDTQYF	TGTGCCAGCAGCTTAGTGAGTTCAGATACGCAGTATTTT
NA	NA	TRBV29-1	TRBJ1-1	CSVGGRAHLGAFF	TGCAGCGTTGGGGGGAGAGCTCACTTGGGGGCTTTCTTT
NA	TRBD2	TRBV4-1	TRBJ2-3	CASSQDGGGGTQYF	TGCGCCAGCAGCCAAGACGGGGGGGGAGGTACGCAGTATTTT
NA	TRBD1	TRBV13	TRBJ1-2	CASSSTDRDYGYTF	TGTGCCAGCAGCTCCACCGACAGGGACTATGGCTACACCTTC
NA	NA	TRBV27	TRBJ2-2	CASTDNTGELFF	TGTGCCAGCACCGATAACACCGGGGAGCTGTTTTTT
NA	NA	TRBV10-2	TRBJ1-1	CASRPGTYNTEAFF	TGCGCCAGCAGACCCGGGACATATAACACTGAAGCTTTCTTT
NA	NA	TRBV5-6	TRBJ2-3	CASSLTLALGLADTQYF	TGTGCCAGCAGCCTTACGCTAGCATTGGGCCTGGCAGATACGCAGTATTTT
NA	NA	TRBV27	TRBJ1-4	CASSLDRETNEKLFF	TGTGCCAGCAGTTTAGACCGGGAGACTAATGAAAAACTGTTTTTT
NA	NA	TRBV21-1	TRBJ2-5	CASSKGQDSCLQETQYF	TGTGCCAGCAGCAAAGGTCAGGACTCCTGCCTCCAAGAGACCCAGTACTTC